This T cell receptor beta chain was sequenced in a study of cytomegalovirus exposure and HLA in healthy donors. The PCR contained 60 Vbeta and 13 Jbeta primers. Only in-frame clones appear in the TCRdb table, and some are missing; sequencing was by immunoSEQ multiplex PCR. The sample spans about 55,000 clones; the ten largest clones claim around 12%. Germline V gene lookup returns CDR1 ENHRY and CDR2 SYGVKD. V shed 4 bases, J shed 2 bases, and the junction held 7 bases outside the gene matches. CDR3 length: 17 residues. Study-wide points: TCR beta sequences numbering some 17,000 were associated with HLA alleles at 0.05 false discovery rate in a later analysis. The authors later linked a missense DCLRE1C variant to TCR beta V- and J-gene trimming.

Concerning this clone: The antigen remains undetermined.

The sample consisted of PBMCs. J is TRBJ2-5 and V is TRBV10-3, with 13 nucleotides matching TRBD2. The TCR originated in a woman in her fifties or sixties in good health and CMV-seropositive. Here the CDR3 DNA reads TGTGCCATCAGTGGGGAACTAGCGGGGGGGAAACAAGAGACCCAGTACTTC. Translation gives CAISGELAGGKQETQYF.